The next 3 T cell receptor beta chains were all read from a single sample in a study of CD8 T cells in Susac syndrome. Random hexamers were used to reverse transcribe 0.5 to 1 ug of RNA. One entry per CDR3 protein results from TCRdb running MiXCR on the immunoSEQ multiplex PCR reads. The sample includes approximately 65,000 distinct CDR3 sequences, about 92% seen only once; the top ten take 0.15% to 0.2%. The sample consisted of CD8+ T cells from PBMCs. The receptors shown here come from a human donor in good health.

The genes are TRBV5-4 and TRBJ1-2; 9 positions agree with TRBD1. This CDR3 has 14 residues. J was trimmed by 5 bases and V by 4 bases; bases with no gene match: 6. Germline V gives CDR1 SGHNT, CDR2 YYREEE (reference sequence). Written as DNA, the CDR3 is TGTGCCAGCAGCCTAACCGGGACAGGGTATGGCTACACCTTC. Its translation: CASSLTGTGYGYTF.

In this sample, this clonotype turned up once. This rearrangement joins TRBV30 to TRBJ2-2, with D hard to call. CDR1 is GTSNPN, CDR2 SVGIG, per germline (reference sequence). Deletions cut 2 bases from V and 5 bases from J, with 18 bases between. The CDR3 loop spans 16 amino acids. The CDR3 loop reads CAWSSLETGRTGELFF. CDR3 sequence (DNA): TGTGCCTGGAGTTCTCTCGAGACGGGCAGGACCGGGGAGCTGTTTTTT.

The chain combines TRBV9 with TRBJ1-5, with D possibly matching TRBD1 (5 bases). This CDR3 is built from 16 residues. The germline V and J ends were trimmed by 2 bases and 2 bases, with 14 bases remaining between them. Per germline, CDR1 SGDLS and CDR2 YYNGEE. This CDR3 reads CASSVGGGEGNQPQHF. CDR3 in DNA: TGTGCCAGCAGCGTGGGGGGTGGTGAGGGCAATCAGCCCCAGCATTTT.